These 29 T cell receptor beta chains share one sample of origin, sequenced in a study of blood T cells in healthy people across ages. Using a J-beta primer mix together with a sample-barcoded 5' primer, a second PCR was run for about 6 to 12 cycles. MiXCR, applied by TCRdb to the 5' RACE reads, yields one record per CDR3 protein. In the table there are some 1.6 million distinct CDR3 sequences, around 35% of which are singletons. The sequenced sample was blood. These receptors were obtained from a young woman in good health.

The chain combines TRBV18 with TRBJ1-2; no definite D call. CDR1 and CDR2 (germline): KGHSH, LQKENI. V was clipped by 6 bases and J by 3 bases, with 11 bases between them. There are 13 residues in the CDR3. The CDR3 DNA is TGTGCCAGCTCGTCCCGGGGAGACTATGGCTACACCTTC. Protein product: CASSSRGDYGYTF.

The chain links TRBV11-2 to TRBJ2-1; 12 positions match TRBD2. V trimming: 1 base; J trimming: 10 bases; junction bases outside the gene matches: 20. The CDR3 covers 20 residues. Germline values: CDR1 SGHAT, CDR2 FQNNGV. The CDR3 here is CASSLAPLAGGPLIPREQFF. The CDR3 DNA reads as TGTGCCAGCAGCTTAGCTCCCCTAGCGGGAGGGCCTTTAATCCCCAGGGAGCAGTTCTTC.

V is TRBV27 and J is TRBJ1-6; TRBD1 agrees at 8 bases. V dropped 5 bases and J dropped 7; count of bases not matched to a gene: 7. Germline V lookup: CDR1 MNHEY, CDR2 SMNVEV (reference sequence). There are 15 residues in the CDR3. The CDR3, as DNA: TGTGCCAGCAGTCCAAATCAGGGGGCGAATTCACCCCTCCACTTT. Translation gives CASSPNQGANSPLHF.

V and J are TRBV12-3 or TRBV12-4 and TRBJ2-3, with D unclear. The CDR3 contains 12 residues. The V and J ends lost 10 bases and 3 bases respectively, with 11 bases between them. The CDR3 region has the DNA TGTGCCAACAGCAAAATTACAGATACGCAGTATTTT. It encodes CANSKITDTQYF.

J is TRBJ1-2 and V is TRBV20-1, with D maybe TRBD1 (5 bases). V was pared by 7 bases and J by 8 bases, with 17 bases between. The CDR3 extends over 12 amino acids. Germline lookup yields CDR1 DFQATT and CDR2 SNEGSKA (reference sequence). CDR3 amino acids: CSVEPTGLGYTF. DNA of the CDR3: TGCAGTGTCGAACCGACGGGACTCGGCTACACCTTC.

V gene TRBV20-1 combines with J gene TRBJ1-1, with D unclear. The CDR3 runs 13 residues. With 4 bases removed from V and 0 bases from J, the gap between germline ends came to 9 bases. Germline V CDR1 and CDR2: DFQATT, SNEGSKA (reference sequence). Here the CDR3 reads CSAIVALNTEAFF. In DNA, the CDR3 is TGCAGTGCTATCGTGGCTTTGAACACTGAAGCTTTCTTT.

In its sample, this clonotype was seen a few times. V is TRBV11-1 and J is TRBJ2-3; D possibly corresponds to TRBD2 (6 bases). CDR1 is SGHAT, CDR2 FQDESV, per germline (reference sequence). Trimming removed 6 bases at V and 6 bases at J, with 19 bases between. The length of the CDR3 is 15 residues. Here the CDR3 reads CASRTRSWGVDTQYF. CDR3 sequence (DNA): TGTGCCAGCAGAACCCGGTCTTGGGGGGTCGATACGCAGTATTTT.

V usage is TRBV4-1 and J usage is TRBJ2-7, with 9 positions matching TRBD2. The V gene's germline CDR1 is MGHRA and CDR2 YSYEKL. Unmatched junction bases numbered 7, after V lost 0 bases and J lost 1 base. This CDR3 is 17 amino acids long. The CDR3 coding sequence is TGCGCCAGCAGCCAAGATCCTTCGGGACTAGCATCCTACGAGCAGTACTTC. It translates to CASSQDPSGLASYEQYF.

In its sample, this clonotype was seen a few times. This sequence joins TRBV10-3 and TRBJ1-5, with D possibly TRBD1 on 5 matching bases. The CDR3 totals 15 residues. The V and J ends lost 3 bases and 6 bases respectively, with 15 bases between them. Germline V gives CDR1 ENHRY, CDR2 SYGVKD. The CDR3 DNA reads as TGTGCCATCAGTGATGAAGGGAGGGGTGGTCAGCCCCAGCATTTT. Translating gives CAISDEGRGGQPQHF.

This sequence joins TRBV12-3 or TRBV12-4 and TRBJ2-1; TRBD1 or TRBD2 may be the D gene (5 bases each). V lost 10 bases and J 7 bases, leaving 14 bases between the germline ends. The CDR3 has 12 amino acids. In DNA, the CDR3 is TGTGCCATGATGGGGACCACTAATGAGCAGTTCTTC. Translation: CAMMGTTNEQFF.

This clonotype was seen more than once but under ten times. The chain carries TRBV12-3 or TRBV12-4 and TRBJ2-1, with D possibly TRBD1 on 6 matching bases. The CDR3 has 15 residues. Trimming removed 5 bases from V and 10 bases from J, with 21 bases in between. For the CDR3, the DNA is TGTGCCAGCAGTCTGGGGGCGTTTTTTTTAGCGGAGCAGTTCTTC. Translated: CASSLGAFFLAEQFF.

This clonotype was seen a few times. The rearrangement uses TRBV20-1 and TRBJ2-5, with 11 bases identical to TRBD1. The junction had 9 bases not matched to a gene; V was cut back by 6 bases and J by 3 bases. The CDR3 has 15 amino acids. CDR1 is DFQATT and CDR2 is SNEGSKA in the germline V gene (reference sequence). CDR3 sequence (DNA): TGCAGTGCGAGTGGACAGGGGGCGCTGGAAGAGACCCAGTACTTC. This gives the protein CSASGQGALEETQYF.

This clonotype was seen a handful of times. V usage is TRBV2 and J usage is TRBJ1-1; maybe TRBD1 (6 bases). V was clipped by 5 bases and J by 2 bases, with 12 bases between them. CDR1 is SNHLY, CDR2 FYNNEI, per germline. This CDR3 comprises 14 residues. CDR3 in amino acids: CASSPIGGNTEAFF. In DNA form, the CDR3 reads TGTGCCAGCAGTCCCATCGGGGGCAACACTGAAGCTTTCTTT.

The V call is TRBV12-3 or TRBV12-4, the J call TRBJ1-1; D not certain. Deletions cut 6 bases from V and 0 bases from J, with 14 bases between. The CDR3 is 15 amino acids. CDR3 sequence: CASSPLWQLNTEAFF. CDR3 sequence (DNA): TGTGCCAGCAGCCCTTTATGGCAGTTGAACACTGAAGCTTTCTTT.

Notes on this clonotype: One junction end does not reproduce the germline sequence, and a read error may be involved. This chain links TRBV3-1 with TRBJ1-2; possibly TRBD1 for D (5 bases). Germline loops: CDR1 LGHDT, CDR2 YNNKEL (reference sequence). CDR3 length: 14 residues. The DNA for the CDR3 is TGTGCCAGCAGCCAAGGGTCGGGGGACTATGACTACACCTTC. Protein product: CASSQGSGDYDYTF.

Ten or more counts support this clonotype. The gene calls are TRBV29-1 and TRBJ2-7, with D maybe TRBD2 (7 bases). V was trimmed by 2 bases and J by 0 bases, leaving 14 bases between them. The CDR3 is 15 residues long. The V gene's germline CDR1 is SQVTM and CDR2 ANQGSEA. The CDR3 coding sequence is TGCAGCGTTGAACTGTACGGGGGGCCCTCCTACGAGCAGTACTTC. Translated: CSVELYGGPSYEQYF.

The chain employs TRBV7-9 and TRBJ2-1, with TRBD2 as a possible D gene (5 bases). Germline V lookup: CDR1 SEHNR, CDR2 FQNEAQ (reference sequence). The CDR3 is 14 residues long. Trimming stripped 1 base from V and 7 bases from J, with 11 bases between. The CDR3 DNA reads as TGTGCCAGCAGCTTAGATCTAGCTTTAAATGAGCAGTTCTTC. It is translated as CASSLDLALNEQFF.

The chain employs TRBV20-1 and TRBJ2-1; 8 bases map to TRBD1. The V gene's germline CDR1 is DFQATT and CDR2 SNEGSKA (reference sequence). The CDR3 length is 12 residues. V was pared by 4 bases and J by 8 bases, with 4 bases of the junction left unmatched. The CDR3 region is CSATDRGDEQFF. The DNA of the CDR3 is TGCAGTGCTACTGACAGGGGTGATGAGCAGTTCTTC.

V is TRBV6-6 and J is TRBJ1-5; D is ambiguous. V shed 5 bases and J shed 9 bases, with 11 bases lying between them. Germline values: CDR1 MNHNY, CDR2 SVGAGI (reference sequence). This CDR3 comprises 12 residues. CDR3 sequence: CASSTDARPQHF. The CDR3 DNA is TGTGCCAGCAGTACGGACGCCCGGCCCCAGCATTTT.

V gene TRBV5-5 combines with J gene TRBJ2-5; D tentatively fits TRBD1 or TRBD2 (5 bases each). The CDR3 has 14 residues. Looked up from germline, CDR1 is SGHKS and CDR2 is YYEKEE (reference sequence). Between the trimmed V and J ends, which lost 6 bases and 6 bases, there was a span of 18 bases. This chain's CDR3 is CASNLLLSGQTQYF. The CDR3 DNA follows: TGTGCCAGCAACCTACTCCTATCGGGGCAGACCCAGTACTTC.

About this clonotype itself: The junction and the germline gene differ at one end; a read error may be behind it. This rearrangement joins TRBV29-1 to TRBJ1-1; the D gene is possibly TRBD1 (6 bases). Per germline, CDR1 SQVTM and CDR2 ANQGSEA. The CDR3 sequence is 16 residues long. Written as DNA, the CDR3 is TGCAGCGTTGAAAGTTTAAATGGGGGGCTTGGGGCTGAAACTTTCTTT. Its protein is CSVESLNGGLGAETFF.

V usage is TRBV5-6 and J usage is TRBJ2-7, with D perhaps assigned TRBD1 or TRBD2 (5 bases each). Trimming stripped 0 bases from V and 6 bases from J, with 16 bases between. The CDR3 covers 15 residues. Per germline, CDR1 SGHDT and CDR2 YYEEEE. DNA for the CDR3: TGTGCCAGCAGCTTGGGAGGGCTGTCAGGGACCGAGCAGTACTTC. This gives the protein CASSLGGLSGTEQYF.

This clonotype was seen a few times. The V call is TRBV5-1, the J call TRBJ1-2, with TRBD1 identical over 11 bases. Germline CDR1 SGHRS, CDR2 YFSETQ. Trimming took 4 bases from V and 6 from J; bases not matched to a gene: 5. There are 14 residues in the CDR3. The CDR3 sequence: CASSKDRGRDGYTF. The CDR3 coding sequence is TGCGCCAGCAGCAAGGACAGGGGGCGCGATGGCTACACCTTC.

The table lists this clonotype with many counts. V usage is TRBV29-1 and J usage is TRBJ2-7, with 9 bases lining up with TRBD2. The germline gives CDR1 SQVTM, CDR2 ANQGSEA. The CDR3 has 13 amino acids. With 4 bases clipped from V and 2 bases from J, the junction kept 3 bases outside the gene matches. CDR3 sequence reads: CSVAERGAYEQYF. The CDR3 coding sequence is TGCAGCGTTGCAGAGCGGGGGGCCTACGAGCAGTACTTC.

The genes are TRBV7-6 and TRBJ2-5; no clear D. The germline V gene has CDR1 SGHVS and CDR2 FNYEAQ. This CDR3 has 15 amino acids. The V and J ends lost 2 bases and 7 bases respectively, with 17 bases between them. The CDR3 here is CASSLISGDFGTQYF. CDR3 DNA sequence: TGTGCCAGCAGCTTAATCTCAGGCGATTTTGGGACCCAGTACTTC.

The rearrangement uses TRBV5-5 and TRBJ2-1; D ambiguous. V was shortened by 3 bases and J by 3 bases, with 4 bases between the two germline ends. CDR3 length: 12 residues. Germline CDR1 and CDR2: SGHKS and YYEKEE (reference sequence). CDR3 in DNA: TGTGCCAGCAGCTGGAACTACAATGAGCAGTTCTTC. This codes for CASSWNYNEQFF.

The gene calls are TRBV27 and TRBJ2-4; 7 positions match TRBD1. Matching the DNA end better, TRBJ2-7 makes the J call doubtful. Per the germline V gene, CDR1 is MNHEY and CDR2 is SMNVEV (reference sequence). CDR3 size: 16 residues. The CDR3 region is CASSRARTGAPYEQYF. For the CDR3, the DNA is TGTGCCAGCAGTCGGGCCCGGACAGGCGCTCCTTACGAGCAGTACTTC.

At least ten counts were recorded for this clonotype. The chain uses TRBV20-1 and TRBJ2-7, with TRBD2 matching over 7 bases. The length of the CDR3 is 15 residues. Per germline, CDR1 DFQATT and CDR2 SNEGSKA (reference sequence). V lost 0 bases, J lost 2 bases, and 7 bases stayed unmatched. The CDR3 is CSARDMLAATYEQYF. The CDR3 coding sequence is TGCAGTGCTAGAGATATGCTAGCGGCGACCTACGAGCAGTACTTC.

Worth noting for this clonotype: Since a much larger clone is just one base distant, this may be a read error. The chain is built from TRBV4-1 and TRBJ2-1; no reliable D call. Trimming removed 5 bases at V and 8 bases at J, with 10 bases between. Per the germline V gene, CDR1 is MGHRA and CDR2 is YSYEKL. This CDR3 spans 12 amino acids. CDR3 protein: CASSGPYDEQFF. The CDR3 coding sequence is TGCGCCAGCAGCGGTCCGTACGATGAGCAGTTCTTC.